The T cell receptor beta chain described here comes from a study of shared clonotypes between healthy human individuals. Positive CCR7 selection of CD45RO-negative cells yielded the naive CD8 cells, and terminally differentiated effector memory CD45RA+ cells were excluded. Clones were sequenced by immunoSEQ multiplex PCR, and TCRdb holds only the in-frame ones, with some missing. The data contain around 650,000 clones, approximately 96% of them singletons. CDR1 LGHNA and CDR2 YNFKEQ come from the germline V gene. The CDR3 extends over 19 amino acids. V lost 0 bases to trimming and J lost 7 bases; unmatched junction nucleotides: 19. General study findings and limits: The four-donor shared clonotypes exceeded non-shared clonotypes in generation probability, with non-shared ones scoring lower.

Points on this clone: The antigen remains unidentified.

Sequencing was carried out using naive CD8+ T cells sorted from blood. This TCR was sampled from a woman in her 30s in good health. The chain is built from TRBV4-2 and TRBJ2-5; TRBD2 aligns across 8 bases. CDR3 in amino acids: CASSQEYLVKRGPFGTQYF. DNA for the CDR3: TGTGCCAGCAGCCAAGAGTATTTGGTGAAGCGGGGGCCGTTCGGGACCCAGTACTTC.